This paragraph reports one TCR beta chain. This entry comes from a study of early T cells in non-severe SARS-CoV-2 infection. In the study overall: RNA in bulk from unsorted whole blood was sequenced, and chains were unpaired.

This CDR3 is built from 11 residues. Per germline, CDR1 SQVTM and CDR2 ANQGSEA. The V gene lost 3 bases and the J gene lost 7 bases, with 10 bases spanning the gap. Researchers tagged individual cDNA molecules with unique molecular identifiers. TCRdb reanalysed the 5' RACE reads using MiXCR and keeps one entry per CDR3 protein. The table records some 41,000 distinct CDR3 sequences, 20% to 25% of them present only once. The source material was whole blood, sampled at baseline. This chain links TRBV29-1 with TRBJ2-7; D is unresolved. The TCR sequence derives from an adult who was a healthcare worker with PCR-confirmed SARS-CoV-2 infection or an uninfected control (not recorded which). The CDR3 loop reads CSVDGGGEQYF. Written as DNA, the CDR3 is TGCAGCGTTGACGGCGGTGGGGAGCAGTACTTC.